This is a list of T cell receptor beta chains from one sample in a study of T cell responses to AZD1222 COVID-19 vaccine. Sequencing used immunoSEQ multiplex PCR; TCRdb keeps in-frame clones, though not all of them. This sample carries roughly 200,000 clones, about 86% of them seen once, and the ten largest clones take approximately 7.7%. Material: peripheral blood, obtained on day 0 of AZD1222 vaccination. These receptors were taken from an adult in good health. Both conserved end residues are part of each CDR3. The order of the fields is D gene, V gene, J gene, clone size, CDR3 DNA, CDR3 protein. A D gene is named only where the DNA matches it firmly. Clone size is given for some rows only: seen once, a few or many times, or a class if the clone is expanded.

>-|TRBV14|TRBJ1-2|-
TGTGCCAGCAGCCAGGGGCAGAACTATGGCTACACCTTC
CASSQGQNYGYTF
>-|TRBV7-7|TRBJ2-1|-
TGTGCCAGCAGCTTAGCCCCCTACAATGAGCAGTTCTTC
CASSLAPYNEQFF
>-|TRBV6-5|TRBJ2-2|-
TGTGCCAGCAGTTATACAGGGTTAAGCACCGGGGAGCTGTTTTTT
CASSYTGLSTGELFF
>-|TRBV10-2|TRBJ2-1|-
TGCGCCAGCAGTGAACAGTCCCAGAGCTCCTACAATGAGCAGTTCTTC
CASSEQSQSSYNEQFF
>TRBD1|TRBV7-2|TRBJ1-1|-
TGTGCCAGCAGCCGTGACAGGGGGGGCCCTGAAGCTTTCTTT
CASSRDRGGPEAFF
>-|TRBV2|TRBJ1-6|-
TGTGCCAGCAGTGATGGGCAGCTTGGGGCCCTCCACTTT
CASSDGQLGALHF
>TRBD2|TRBV7-6|TRBJ2-3|-
TGTGCCAGCAGCTCCTCCTTTATCGGGGGGGGCACAGATACGCAGTATTTT
CASSSSFIGGGTDTQYF
>-|TRBV7-9|TRBJ2-5|-
TGTGCCAGCAGCAACCGGGCAGGGGCAGAGACCCAGTACTTC
CASSNRAGAETQYF
>TRBD1|TRBV19|TRBJ1-2|-
TGTGCCAGCACCGGCCGGTTTTGGGACAGGGGGTCAAACTATGGCTACACCTTC
CASTGRFWDRGSNYGYTF
>TRBD1|TRBV5-1|TRBJ2-7|-
TGCGCCAGCAGCTGGGGACAGGGTCCCTACGAGCAGTACTTC
CASSWGQGPYEQYF
>TRBD1|TRBV27|TRBJ1-4|-
TGTGCCAGCAGTACGTTATTCGGACAGGAAAATGAAAAACTGTTTTTT
CASSTLFGQENEKLFF
>TRBD1|TRBV7-3|TRBJ2-6|-
TGTGCCAGCAGCACAGGGGGCTCTGGGGCCAACGTCCTGACTTTC
CASSTGGSGANVLTF
>-|TRBV2|TRBJ2-6|-
TGTGCCAGCAGGGAGTGGGCCTCTGGGGCCAACGTCCTGACTTTC
CASREWASGANVLTF
>-|TRBV7-2|TRBJ2-3|-
TGTGCCAGCAGCCCCCGGGACAAATACACAGATACGCAGTATTTT
CASSPRDKYTDTQYF
>TRBD1|TRBV5-4|TRBJ1-2|-
TGTGCCAGCAGCCGACAGGGTCGGTGCACCTTC
CASSRQGRCTF
>-|TRBV7-9|TRBJ1-2|-
TGTGCCAGCAGCTTAACGGGGGATGGCTACACCTTC
CASSLTGDGYTF
>-|TRBV7-9|TRBJ1-1|-
TGTGCCAGCAGCTTAGGAGGCGGCACTGAAGCTTTCTTT
CASSLGGGTEAFF
>-|TRBV9|TRBJ2-7|-
TGTGCCAGCAGCGTATCATCCGAGCAGTACTTC
CASSVSSEQYF
>-|TRBV3-1/TRBV3-2|TRBJ1-2|-
TGTGCCAGCAGCCGGGGGGGCTATGGCTACACCTTC
CASSRGGYGYTF
>TRBD1|TRBV5-1|TRBJ1-5|once
TGCGCCAGCAGCTACGGGACAGCTAATCAGCCCCAGCATTTT
CASSYGTANQPQHF
>-|TRBV14|TRBJ2-3|-
TGTGCCAGCATGGGCAGGGGAACAGATACGCAGTATTTT
CASMGRGTDTQYF
>-|TRBV3-1/TRBV3-2|TRBJ1-2|-
TGTGCCAGCAGCCAAGGACATCCATCTGGCTACACCTTC
CASSQGHPSGYTF
>-|TRBV5-1|TRBJ2-5|-
TGCGCCAGCAGCCCCGGGCTCTCCCGCGGGTGGGAGACCCAGTACTTC
CASSPGLSRGWETQYF
>-|TRBV11-1|TRBJ1-2|-
TGTGCCAGCAGCTTGGGGAGGCAGGCTGGAGGCTACACCTTC
CASSLGRQAGGYTF
>-|TRBV2|TRBJ2-7|once
TGTGCCAGCAGTGAAACAGACGAGCAGTACTTC
CASSETDEQYF
>-|TRBV2|TRBJ2-7|-
TGTGCAGGAGGCAGGGGGGCCTACGAGCAGTACTTC
CAGGRGAYEQYF
>TRBD1|TRBV7-9|TRBJ2-7|-
TGTGCCAGCAGCTTGGGACAGGGGGTGGCCTACGAGCAGTACTTC
CASSLGQGVAYEQYF
>-|TRBV2|TRBJ2-7|once
TGTGCCAGCAGGGCCAGACTCTACGAGCAGTACTTC
CASRARLYEQYF
>TRBD2|TRBV2|TRBJ2-1|-
TGTGCCAGCAGTGAATTGGCTAGCGGGGGTGAGCAGTTCTTC
CASSELASGGEQFF
>TRBD2|TRBV3-1/TRBV3-2|TRBJ2-1|-
TGTGCCAGCAGGCTAGCGGGGGGGTCCTACAATGAGCAGTTCTTC
CASRLAGGSYNEQFF